This T cell receptor beta chain was recovered during a study of blood T cell repertoires in COVID-19 (TCRdb year 2020). Regarding the study in general: Samples from collaborators originated in the United States, Italy and Spain and spanned both the acute and convalescent phases of COVID-19. Where HLA class I and class II types were available, the types were taken from metadata supplied by the sample provider, not from assay-based typing. The sample metadata nearly always contained a de-identified subject ID, COVID-19 status, age in years and sex. The dataset comprised deeply sampled blood TCRbeta repertoires from subjects exposed to, actively infected with, or recovered from COVID-19. The repertoires were made available in a free public database intended to serve as a resource for research on the immune response to SARS-CoV-2. The samples were drawn from the first 160 participants of the ongoing ImmuneRACE study and from 1,254 subjects provided by 6 global collaborators. The material from the prospective study consisted of cDNA or gDNA derived from T cells, B-cell-depleted T cells, or PBMCs.

At one collaborating source in Seattle, patients were enrolled during active infection and were followed longitudinally through the course of disease. Each collaborating institution followed its own protocols to collect whole blood in K2EDTA tubes. For TCRbeta analysis, collaborator samples were shipped as frozen whole blood, as isolated PBMCs, or as DNA extracted from either sample type. Beyond this particular receptor, the publication reports: How much clinical and demographic metadata was included differed by source and by participant, and the metadata was provided uncurated.

The immunoSEQ Assay, a bias-controlled multiplex PCR, was used to amplify TCRbeta CDR3 regions from genomic DNA. The study's own analysis went as follows. The number of nucleated cells in each sample was estimated by amplification of reference gene primers within the assay. Sequence reads were collapsed and filtered to measure the absolute abundance of every unique TCRbeta CDR3 rearrangement. Productive Simpson clonality was computed per sample as the square root of Simpson's diversity index over productive rearrangements. Held by TCRdb, this immuneACCESS table contains in-frame sequences only and omits some clones. Under half of the omission traces to an unresolved V gene where checked; the cause of the rest is unknown. That table gives V, J and clone size, and the DNA gave D and trimming. The sample table shows about 240,000 clones, and around 86% are seen once. About 9.4% of the sample comes from the top ten.

Concerning this clone: The target of this receptor is not known. There are no base qualities to consult, and no much larger clone falls within one base.

The germline V end is reduced by 3 bases and the J end by 1 base; junction bases left unmatched: 4. From the germline V gene, CDR1 is SGDLS and CDR2 is YYNGEE. Spanning cysteine to phenylalanine, the CDR3 consists of 16 amino acids. Only the CDR3 DNA stays, 48 bases, in frame from base 1. The material sequenced was peripheral blood. The TCR sequence derives from a woman aged 50 to 60 with COVID-19, enrolled during active disease. The rearranged chain carries TRBV9 and TRBJ2-1; 10 of the junction bases match TRBD2. The CDR3 protein is CASSARLAGSYNEQFF. Here is the DNA: TGTGCCAGCAGCGCCCGACTAGCGGGTTCCTACAATGAGCAGTTCTTC.